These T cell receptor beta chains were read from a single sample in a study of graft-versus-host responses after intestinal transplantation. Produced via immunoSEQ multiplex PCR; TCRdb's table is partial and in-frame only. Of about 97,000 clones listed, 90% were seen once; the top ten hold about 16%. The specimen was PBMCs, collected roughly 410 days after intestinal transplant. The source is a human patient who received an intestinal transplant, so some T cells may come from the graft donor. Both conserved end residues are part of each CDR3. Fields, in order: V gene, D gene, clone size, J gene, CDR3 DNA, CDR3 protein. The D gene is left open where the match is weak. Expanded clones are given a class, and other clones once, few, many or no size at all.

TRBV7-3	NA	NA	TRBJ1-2	TGTGCCAGCAGCCCCCCCGTCGGACAGAACTATGGCTACACCTTC	CASSPPVGQNYGYTF
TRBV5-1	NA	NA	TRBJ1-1	TGCGCCAGCAGCTTTAGGGCCCTGAACACTGAAGCTTTCTTT	CASSFRALNTEAFF
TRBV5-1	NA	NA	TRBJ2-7	TGCGCCAGCAGCCCCGTTCTTGCGTACGAGCAGTACTTC	CASSPVLAYEQYF
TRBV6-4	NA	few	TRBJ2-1	TGTGCCAGCAGTGACGGAGGGGGGCCAGATGAGCAGTTCTTC	CASSDGGGPDEQFF
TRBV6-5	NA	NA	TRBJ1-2	TGTGCCACCCCCGATCCCCCGTATGGCTACACCTTC	CATPDPPYGYTF
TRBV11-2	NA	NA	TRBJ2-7	TGTGCCAGCAGTACCATTTCCGAGCAGTACTTC	CASSTISEQYF
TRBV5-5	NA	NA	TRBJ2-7	TGTGCCAGCAGCACTCATCACTGGTACGAGCAGTACTTC	CASSTHHWYEQYF
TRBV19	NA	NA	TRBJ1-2	TGTGCCAGTAGCTACCGGGCCGTATATGGCTACACCTTC	CASSYRAVYGYTF
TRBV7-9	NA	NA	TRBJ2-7	TGTGCCAGCACCCCGGGGACAACTTCCTACGAGCAGTACTTC	CASTPGTTSYEQYF
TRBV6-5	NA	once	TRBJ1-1	TGTGCCAGCAGAACATCAAGGGGGGCTGAAGCTTTCTTT	CASRTSRGAEAFF
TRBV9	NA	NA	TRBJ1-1	TGTGCCAGCAGCGTGCTTCTGAACACTGAAGCTTTCTTT	CASSVLLNTEAFF
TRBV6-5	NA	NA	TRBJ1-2	TGTGCCAGCAGTTACTCGGGGCGCTACACCTTC	CASSYSGRYTF
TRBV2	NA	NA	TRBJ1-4	TGTGCCAGCAGTGTACAGGAAAAACTGTTTTTT	CASSVQEKLFF
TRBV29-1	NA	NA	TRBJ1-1	TGCAGCGTGCACAGGGAAGTCCCTGAAGCTTTCTTT	CSVHREVPEAFF
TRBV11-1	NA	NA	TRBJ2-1	TGTGCCAGCAGCTTAGGGGGGTGGTCGGGGAGCTCCTACAATGAGCAGTTCTTC	CASSLGGWSGSSYNEQFF
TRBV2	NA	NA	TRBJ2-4	TGTGCCAGCAGTGAACAAGTGGTGTCAAAGTACTTC	CASSEQVVSKYF
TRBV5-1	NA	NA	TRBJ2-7	TGCGCCAGTTCTCAGGGGATATACGAGCAGTACTTC	CASSQGIYEQYF
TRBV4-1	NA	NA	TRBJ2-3	TGCGCCAGCAGCCAAGATCCTTACACAGATACGCAGTATTTT	CASSQDPYTDTQYF
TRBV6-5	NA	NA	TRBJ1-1	TGCGCCAGCAGTTACTCGAAATGGAATGAAGCTTTCTTT	CASSYSKWNEAFF
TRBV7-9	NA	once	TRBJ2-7	TGTGCCAGCAGCCAGCCTCCGGGGTACGAGCAGTACTTC	CASSQPPGYEQYF
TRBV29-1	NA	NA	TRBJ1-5	TGCAGCGCCCAATATAGCAATCAGCCCCAGCATTTT	CSAQYSNQPQHF
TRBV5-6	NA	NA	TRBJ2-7	TGTGCCAGCAGCTTGGGTTACTACGAGCAGTACTTC	CASSLGYYEQYF
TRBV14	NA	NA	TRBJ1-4	TGTGCCAGCAGCCCCTTACTTCGTCAGGGCGGAGAAAAACTGTTTTTT	CASSPLLRQGGEKLFF
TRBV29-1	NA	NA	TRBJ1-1	TGCAGCGTTGAGGTCGGGAACACTGAAGCTTTCTTT	CSVEVGNTEAFF
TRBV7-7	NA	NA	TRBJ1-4	TGTGCTAGCAGCTTATTTCGGGGGGAAATTAGTAATGAAAAACTGTTTTTT	CASSLFRGEISNEKLFF
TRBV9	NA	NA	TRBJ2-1	TGTGCCAGCAGCTCCTCGATCCTTTTAAGCTCCTACAATGAGCAGTTCTTC	CASSSSILLSSYNEQFF
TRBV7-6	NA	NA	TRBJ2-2	TGTGCCAGCAGCTTACGGACAACCGGGGAGCTGTTTTTT	CASSLRTTGELFF
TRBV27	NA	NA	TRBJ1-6	TGTGCCAGCAGTTTTTCCGGGTCACCCCTCCACTTT	CASSFSGSPLHF
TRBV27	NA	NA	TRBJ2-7	TGTGCCAGCAGTTCCAACTGGGGGTACGAGCAGTACTTC	CASSSNWGYEQYF
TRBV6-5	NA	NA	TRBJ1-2	TGTGCCAGCAGTTACCACCTCGGGCAGACCTATGGCTACACCTTC	CASSYHLGQTYGYTF
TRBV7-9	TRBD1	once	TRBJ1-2	TGTGCCAGCAGCCAACCGGGACAGCCGAACTATGGCTACACCTTC	CASSQPGQPNYGYTF
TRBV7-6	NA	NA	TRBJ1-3	TGTGCCAGCAGCTGGGGGACAACGGGAAGCACCATATATTTT	CASSWGTTGSTIYF
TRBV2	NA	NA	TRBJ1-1	TGTGCCGCCCTGCGGTCGTCAACCAACACTGAAGCTTTCTTT	CAALRSSTNTEAFF
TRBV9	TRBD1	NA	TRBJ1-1	TGTGCCAGCAGCGTAGGGACAGGGGGGACTGAAGCTTTCTTT	CASSVGTGGTEAFF
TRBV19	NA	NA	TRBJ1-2	TGTGCCAGTAGCCTGCCCTGGGCTAACTATGGCTACACCTTC	CASSLPWANYGYTF
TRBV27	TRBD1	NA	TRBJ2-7	TGTGCCAGCAGCCCCGGGACAGATCTATACGAGCAGTACTTC	CASSPGTDLYEQYF
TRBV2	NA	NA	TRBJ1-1	TGTGCCAGCAGCGAGGACAGCTTGAACACTGAAGCTTTCTTT	CASSEDSLNTEAFF
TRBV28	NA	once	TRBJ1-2	TGTGCCAGCAGTTTGGCTTCCAACTATGGCTACACCTTC	CASSLASNYGYTF
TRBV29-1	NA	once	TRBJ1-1	TGCAGCGAATCCGGACAGCCGAACACTGAAGCTTTCTTT	CSESGQPNTEAFF
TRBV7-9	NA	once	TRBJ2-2	TGTGCCAGCAGCTTAATGACTAACACCGGGGAGCTGTTTTTT	CASSLMTNTGELFF
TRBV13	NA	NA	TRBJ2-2	TGTGCCAGCAGCTTAGGAAATACTCCCGGGCACTCGGCGGAGCTGTTTTTT	CASSLGNTPGHSAELFF
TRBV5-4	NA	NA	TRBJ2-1	TGTGCCAGCAGCTTGGGTGTGGACCAGGGATGGGCCCGCGGCAATGAGCAGTTCTTC	CASSLGVDQGWARGNEQFF
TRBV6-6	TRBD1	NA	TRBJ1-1	TGTGCCAGCAGTTACTCCGGACAGGGAAACACTGAAGCTTTCTTT	CASSYSGQGNTEAFF
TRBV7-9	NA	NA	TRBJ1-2	TGTGCCAGCACCCCGGGGGGTGGCTACACCTTC	CASTPGGGYTF
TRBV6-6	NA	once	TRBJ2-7	TGTGCCAGCAGTTACTCGGCAGGGGGGCATCGCGAGCAGTACTTC	CASSYSAGGHREQYF
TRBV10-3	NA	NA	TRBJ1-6	TGTGCCATCAGTGCGGGGGGGTATGGTTCCTATAATTCACCCCTCCACTTT	CAISAGGYGSYNSPLHF